This record looks at one T cell receptor (beta chain) sequence and its context. Its antigen is not known. This CDR3 has 16 residues. Germline lookup yields CDR1 MNHEY and CDR2 SMNVEV (reference sequence). The trim removed 5 bases at V and 2 bases at J, leaving 11 bases unmatched. 5'-RACE, quantitative and with molecular barcodes, yielded the TCR beta libraries. TCRdb reprocessed the 5' RACE reads via MiXCR and lists one record per CDR3 protein. The table records about 340,000 distinct CDR3 sequences, roughly 22% of them present only once. These data are taken from a study of CD8 T cells in ankylosing spondylitis. Whole-study results and caveats: The authors reported significant enrichment of disease-linked clones in matched ankylosing spondylitis synovial fluid. A motif of roughly 8 highly homologous TCR beta variants was seen as apparently characteristic of ankylosing spondylitis blood.

This TCR derives from a male donor with ankylosing spondylitis or in good health (not recorded which). The rearrangement uses TRBV27 and TRBJ2-7; 8 positions agree with TRBD1. Sequencing was done on a sample of blood, either unsorted or a sorted T cell fraction (not recorded which). The DNA for the CDR3 is TGTGCCAGCAGTACACCGACAGGGGCCCTCACCTACGAGCAGTACTTC. Residues: CASSTPTGALTYEQYF.